Sequencing of this TCR beta chain was carried out in a study of T and B cells in COVID-19 patients. Study-level background: Of around 21 active-infection patients, 15 to 18 carried comorbidities linked to unfavorable COVID-19 outcome. Study-wide points: Exclusive to the recovered cohort were 2,000 to 2,500 TCR clusters, some 32 of them with low generation probability. Patients with COVID-19 reportedly showed strongly skewed T cell receptor beta variable and joining gene usage. Early severe-case samples and blood from mildly ill patients during symptoms were in short supply.

In its sample, this clonotype is medium-sized. The antigen is not known. Each TRB amplification used about 250-550 ng of genomic DNA from blood. In germline, CDR1 is KGHSH, CDR2 LQKENI. The CDR3 sequence is 13 residues long. Trimming left V 2 bases short and J 3 bases short, with 5 bases between. BIOMED2 TRB-A/B primer pools were used in multiplex TRB PCR. TCRdb itself ran the multiplex PCR reads through MiXCR, one entry per CDR3 protein. The sample yields about 5,100 distinct CDR3 sequences, roughly 29% seen once. The receptor was isolated from a human donor with active COVID-19. Sequencing was carried out using blood. The chain is built from TRBV18 and TRBJ1-3; D gene ambiguous. This CDR3 reads CASSPGVGNTIYF. The DNA for the CDR3 is TGTGCCAGCTCACCAGGGGTTGGAAACACCATATATTTT.